This TCR beta chain was sequenced for a study of regulatory T cells in long-lasting Graves disease (dated by TCRdb to 2020 to 2022). The study in broad terms: Patients with newly diagnosed Graves' disease had been on antithyroid drugs for under 3 months. Persistent Graves' disease patients were compared with newly diagnosed Graves' disease patients by peripheral blood TCR sequencing and RNA sequencing. The study was conducted in China and was registered as a clinical trial. A total of about 33 samples were covered by TCR sequencing, comprising approximately 13 persistent and 20 newly diagnosed Graves' disease patients. What the study reported, not specific to this receptor: Peripheral blood alone was examined, since thyroid tissue, which constituted the primary lesion, could not be accessed. Compared with newly diagnosed patients, persistent Graves' disease patients had lower TCR Shannon entropy and fewer highly expanded clones, which suggests clonal expansion. Preferential use of TRBV28, TRBJ1-2 and TRBJ2-5 was observed in persistent disease, whereas TRBV20-1 and TRBJ2-1 were favored in newly diagnosed disease. Persistent patients shared more public clonotypes among themselves (under 3,000) than newly diagnosed patients did (over 900). Only the TCR beta chain was sequenced and analyzed. The authors acknowledged the small sample size as a limitation that may reduce accuracy.

This specimen's time point label, per the study, means: newly diagnosed GD, antithyroid drugs for less than 3 months. For both TCR sequencing and RNA sequencing, RNA was extracted from PBMCs in TRIzol. The diagnosis of Graves' disease followed American Thyroid Association guidelines. Patients were recruited from an endocrinology department in Xi'an, China. From each patient, 7.5 to 10 milliliters of peripheral blood was collected into an EDTA anticoagulant tube. Ficoll Paque Plus density gradient separation was used to isolate PBMCs, and no further T cell sorting was performed. An Agilent 2100 Bioanalyzer and agarose gel were used to assess RNA quality, and a NanoDrop 2000 was used to measure RNA concentration. Library prep was done by multiplex PCR. Sequencing used an Illumina HiSeq 4000. TCR beta libraries were built with iRepertoire HTBI primers and Arm-PCR amplification of CDR3 regions. PCR products were gel purified before sequencing. Concerning the study's data processing: Across samples, some 62 TRBV and roughly 13 TRBJ segments were identified and used for gene usage analysis of CDR3 amino acid clonotypes. COPE and FqMerger were used to merge filtered high-quality paired reads into contigs. BLAST was used to align contigs to the IMGT TRBV, TRBD and TRBJ reference genes, and CDR3 was defined following IMGT. Any clonotype with a frequency above 0.1% was counted as a highly expanded clone. Repertoire diversity was measured by Shannon entropy, and V-J evenness by the Gini coefficient. Clonotypes shared by more than one individual were considered public. The public reads were reprocessed in TCRdb via fastp at Q25 and MiXCR, keeping in-frame beta chains. CDR3 protein duplicates are merged, each entry listing the most common genes and DNA. TCRdb's processing, not the study's, gives the V and J calls here. This sample is represented by hundreds of thousands of distinct CDR3 sequences; under 20% of them were singletons. Around 18% of the sample is taken by the ten largest.

The germline V end is reduced by 10 bases and the J end by 4 bases; junction bases left unmatched: 10. CDR3 length: 14 amino acids, cysteine to phenylalanine. The sequence is cut down to CDR3 DNA, 42 bases in frame from base 1. CDR1 and CDR2 (MDHEN, SYDVKM) derive from the germline V gene. This clonotype was detected ten times or more. Its antigen has not been determined. No clone much larger than this one lies a single base away; base qualities are absent. These data were likewise used in another study, on T cells in Graves' hyperthyroidism and ophthalmopathy. Per the second study: Stable Graves' hyperthyroidism was defined as the absence of progression to ophthalmopathy over 18 months of follow-up. Hyperthyroidism patients were newly diagnosed, had a disease duration of under 2 months, and were aged 18 to 65 years. Exclusion was applied to patients with uncontrolled infections, other autoimmune diseases, pregnancy or lactation. Clinical symptoms, serum thyroxine and TRAb, thyroid ultrasound, and orbital computed tomography formed the basis for the diagnoses. For the first round of RT-PCR on the TCR CDR3, the HTBI primer set was used together with the Qiagen OneStep RT-PCR kit. Blood samples also contained most of the expanded thyroid clonotypes (frequency above 0.001), which suggests that blood repertoires may reflect thyroid immune responses. Ophthalmopathy was separated from stable hyperthyroidism by a 13 V-J signature model, with over 85% sensitivity and approximately 81% specificity obtained in cross-validation and 80%/75% obtained in testing. During validation, the model predicted progression to ophthalmopathy a median of approximately 6 months ahead of onset, with more than 60% sensitivity and 72.22% specificity. TCR V-J signatures able to tell the groups apart were searched for in a discovery cohort of 90 to 100 patients, of whom around 42 had Graves' ophthalmopathy and roughly 58 had stable Graves' hyperthyroidism. An independent validation cohort of around 19 hyperthyroidism patients and approximately 16 patients who later progressed to ophthalmopathy tested prospective prediction of ophthalmopathy. The 100 discovery patients were randomly divided into training and test sets at a 7:3 ratio. In addition, the study compared T-cell repertoires in thyroid tissue and in blood from roughly 6 Graves' hyperthyroidism patients. Following sampling, methimazole starting at 30 mg daily was given to hyperthyroidism patients, and high-dose intravenous methylprednisolone was given to ophthalmopathy patients. A second multiplex PCR round built the libraries, followed by size selection and purification. The libraries were sequenced on an Illumina HiSeq2000 using paired-end 100 bp reads. SOAPnuke was used to process the raw data, with reads discarded if the reads contained adapters or uncalled bases, had a mean Phred below 15, or lacked an exact constant-primer or identifier match. COPE v1.2.5 was used to merge high-quality paired reads, and clonotypes were defined as unique nucleotide sequences. MiTCR v1.1 was used to align clonotypes to the IMGT TRBV, TRBD and TRBJ reference segments. The analysis was restricted to V-J combinations with a frequency above 0.0001, which together covered roughly 99% of the repertoires. The TCS score was defined as the ratio of F50 (clonal expansion) to E x V (chaos), calculated using BLOSUM62-based TCRdist between CDR3 peptides within each V-J. Welch's t-statistics and random forest reduced around 510 V-J features to fewer than 15, which were used in a naive Bayes classifier (R e1071). Sample size was not statistically predetermined, and blinding of investigators to group allocation was not performed. The paper reports TCR Vbeta CDR3 sequencing of roughly 140 peripheral blood samples: approximately 41 ophthalmopathy, approximately 74 hyperthyroidism and around 17 progressor patients.

Specimen: peripheral blood mononuclear cells (PBMCs), collected at new diagnosis, from a patient treated with antithyroid drugs. Here the chain combines TRBV28 and TRBJ1-1, with 9 bases aligning to TRBD1. The sequence came from a woman aged 30 to 39 with Graves disease. Donor details come from another sample of the same person, matched by shared clones. The DNA reads TGTGCCACCGACACAACAGGGGGCGGCACTGAAGCTTTCTTT. This translates into CATDTTGGGTEAFF.